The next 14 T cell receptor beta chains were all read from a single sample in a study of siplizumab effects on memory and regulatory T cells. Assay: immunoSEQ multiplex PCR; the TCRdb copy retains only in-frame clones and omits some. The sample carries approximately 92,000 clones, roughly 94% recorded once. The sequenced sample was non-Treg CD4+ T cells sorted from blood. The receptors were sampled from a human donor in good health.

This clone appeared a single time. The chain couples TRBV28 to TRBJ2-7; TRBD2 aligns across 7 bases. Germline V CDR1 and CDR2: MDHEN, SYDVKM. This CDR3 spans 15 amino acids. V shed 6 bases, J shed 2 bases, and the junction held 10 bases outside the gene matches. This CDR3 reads CASRRTGTKTYEQYF. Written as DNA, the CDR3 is TGTGCCAGCAGAAGAACCGGGACTAAAACCTACGAGCAGTACTTC. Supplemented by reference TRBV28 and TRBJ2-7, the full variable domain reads DVKVTQSSRYLVKRTGEKVFLECVQDMDHENMFWYRQDPGLGLRLIYFSYDVKMKEKGDIPEGYSVSREKKERFSLILESASTNQTSMYLCASRRTGTKTYEQYFGPGTRLTVT.

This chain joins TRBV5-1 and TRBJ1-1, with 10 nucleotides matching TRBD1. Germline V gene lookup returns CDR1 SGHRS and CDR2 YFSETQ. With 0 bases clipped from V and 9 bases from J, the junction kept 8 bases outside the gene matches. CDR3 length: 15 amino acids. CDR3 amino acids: CASSLGPGGQGKAFF. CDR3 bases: TGCGCCAGCAGCTTGGGACCCGGGGGACAGGGGAAAGCTTTCTTT.

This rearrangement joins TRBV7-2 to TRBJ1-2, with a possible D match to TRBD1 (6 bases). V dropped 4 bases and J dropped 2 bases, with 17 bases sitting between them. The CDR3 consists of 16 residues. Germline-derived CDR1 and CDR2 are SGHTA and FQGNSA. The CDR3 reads CASSSGWEGDNYGYTF. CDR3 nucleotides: TGTGCCAGCAGCTCCGGTTGGGAGGGGGACAACTATGGCTACACCTTC.

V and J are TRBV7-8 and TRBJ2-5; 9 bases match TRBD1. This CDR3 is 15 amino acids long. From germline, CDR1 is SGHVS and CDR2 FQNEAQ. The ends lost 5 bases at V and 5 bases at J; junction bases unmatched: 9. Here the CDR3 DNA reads TGTGCCAGCAGCCCTAGACAGGGGGTAGGGGAGACCCAGTACTTC. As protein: CASSPRQGVGETQYF.

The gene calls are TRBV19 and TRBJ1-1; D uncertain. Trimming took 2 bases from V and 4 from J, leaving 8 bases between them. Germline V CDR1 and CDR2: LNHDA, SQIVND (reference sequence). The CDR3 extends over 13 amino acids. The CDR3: CASSILRGTEAFF. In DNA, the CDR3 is TGTGCCAGTAGTATACTCCGGGGCACTGAAGCTTTCTTT.

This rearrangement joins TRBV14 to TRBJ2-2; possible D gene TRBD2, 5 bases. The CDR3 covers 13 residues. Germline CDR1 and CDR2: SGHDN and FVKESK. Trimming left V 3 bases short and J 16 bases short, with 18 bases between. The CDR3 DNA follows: TGTGCCAGCAGCCACACTAGGGCTGGCGGGCGGTTTTTT. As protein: CASSHTRAGGRFF.

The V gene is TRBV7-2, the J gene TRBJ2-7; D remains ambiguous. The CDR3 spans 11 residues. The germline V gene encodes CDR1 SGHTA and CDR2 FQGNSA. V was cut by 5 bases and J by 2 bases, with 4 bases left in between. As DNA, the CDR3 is TGTGCCAGCAGCCCGACCTACGAGCAGTACTTC. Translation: CASSPTYEQYF.

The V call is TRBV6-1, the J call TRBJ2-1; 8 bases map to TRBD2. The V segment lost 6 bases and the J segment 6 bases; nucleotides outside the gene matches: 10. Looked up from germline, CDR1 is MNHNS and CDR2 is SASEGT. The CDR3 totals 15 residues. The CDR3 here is CASSASGSRANEQFF. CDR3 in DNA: TGTGCCAGCAGCGCCAGCGGGAGTAGGGCCAATGAGCAGTTCTTC.

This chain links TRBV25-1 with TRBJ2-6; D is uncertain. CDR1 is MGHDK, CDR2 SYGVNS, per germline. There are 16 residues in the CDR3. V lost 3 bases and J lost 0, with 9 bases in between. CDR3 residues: CASSDPATSGANVLTF. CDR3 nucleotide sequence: TGTGCCAGCAGTGATCCAGCAACCTCTGGGGCCAACGTCCTGACTTTC.

The CDR3 sequence: CASSEYPSGSGAYNEQFF. The CDR3 DNA sequence: TGCGCCAGCAGTGAGTACCCTTCCGGGAGCGGGGCTTACAATGAGCAGTTCTTC. The rearrangement joins TRBV10-1 to TRBJ2-1; 7 nucleotides agree with TRBD2. V lost 1 base to trimming and J lost 4 bases; unmatched junction nucleotides: 13. Germline CDR1 is WNHNN and CDR2 is SYGVQD (reference sequence). This CDR3 is 18 amino acids long.

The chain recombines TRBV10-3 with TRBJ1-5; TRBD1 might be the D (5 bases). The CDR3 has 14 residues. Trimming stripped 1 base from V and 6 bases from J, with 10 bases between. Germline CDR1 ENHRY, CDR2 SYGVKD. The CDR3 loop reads CAISEYKGTQPQHF. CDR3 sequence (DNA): TGTGCCATCAGTGAGTACAAGGGGACTCAGCCCCAGCATTTT.

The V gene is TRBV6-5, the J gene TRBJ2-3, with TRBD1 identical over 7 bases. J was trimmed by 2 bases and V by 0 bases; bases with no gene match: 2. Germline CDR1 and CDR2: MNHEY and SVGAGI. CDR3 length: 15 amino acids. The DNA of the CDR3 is TGTGCCAGCAGTTACTCGGGACAGAACACAGATACGCAGTATTTT. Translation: CASSYSGQNTDTQYF.

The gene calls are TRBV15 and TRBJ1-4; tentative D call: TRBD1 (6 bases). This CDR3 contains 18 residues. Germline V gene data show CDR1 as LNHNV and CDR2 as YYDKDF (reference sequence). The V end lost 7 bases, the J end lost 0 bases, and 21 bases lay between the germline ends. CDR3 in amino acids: CATKRGVQGASTNEKLFF. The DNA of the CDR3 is TGTGCCACCAAGCGGGGGGTACAGGGAGCTTCAACTAATGAAAAACTGTTTTTT.

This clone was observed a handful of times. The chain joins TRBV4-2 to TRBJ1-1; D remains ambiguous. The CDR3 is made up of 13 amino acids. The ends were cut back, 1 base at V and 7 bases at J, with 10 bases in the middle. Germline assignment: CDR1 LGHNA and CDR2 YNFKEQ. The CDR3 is CASSQVRGDEAFF. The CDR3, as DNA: TGTGCCAGCAGCCAAGTCCGCGGAGATGAAGCTTTCTTT.